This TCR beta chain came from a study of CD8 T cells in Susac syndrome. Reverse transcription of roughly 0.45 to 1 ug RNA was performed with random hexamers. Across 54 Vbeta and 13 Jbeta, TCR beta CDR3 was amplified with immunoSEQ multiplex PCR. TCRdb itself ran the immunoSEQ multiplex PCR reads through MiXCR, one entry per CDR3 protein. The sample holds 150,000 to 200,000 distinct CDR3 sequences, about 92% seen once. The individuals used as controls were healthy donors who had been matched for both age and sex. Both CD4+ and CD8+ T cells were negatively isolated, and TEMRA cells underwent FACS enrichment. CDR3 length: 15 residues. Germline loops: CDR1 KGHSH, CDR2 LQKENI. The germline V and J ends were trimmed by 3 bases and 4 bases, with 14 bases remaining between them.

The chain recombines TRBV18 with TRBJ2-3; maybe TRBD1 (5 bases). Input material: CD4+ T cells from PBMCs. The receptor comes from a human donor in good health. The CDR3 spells CASSPQEGVPDTQYF. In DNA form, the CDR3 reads TGTGCCAGCTCACCTCAGGAAGGGGTCCCAGATACGCAGTATTTT.